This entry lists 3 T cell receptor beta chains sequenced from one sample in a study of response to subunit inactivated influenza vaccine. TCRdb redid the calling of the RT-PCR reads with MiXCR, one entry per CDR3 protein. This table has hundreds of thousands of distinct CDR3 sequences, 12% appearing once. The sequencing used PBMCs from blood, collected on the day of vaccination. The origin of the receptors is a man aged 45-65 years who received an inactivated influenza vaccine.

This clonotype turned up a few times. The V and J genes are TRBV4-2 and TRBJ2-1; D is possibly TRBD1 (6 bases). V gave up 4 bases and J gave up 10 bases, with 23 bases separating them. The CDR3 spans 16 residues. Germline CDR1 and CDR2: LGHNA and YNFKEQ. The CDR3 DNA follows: TGTGCCAGCAGCCGACCGGGACAAATCCTACATGGGGAGCAGTTCTTC. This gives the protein CASSRPGQILHGEQFF.

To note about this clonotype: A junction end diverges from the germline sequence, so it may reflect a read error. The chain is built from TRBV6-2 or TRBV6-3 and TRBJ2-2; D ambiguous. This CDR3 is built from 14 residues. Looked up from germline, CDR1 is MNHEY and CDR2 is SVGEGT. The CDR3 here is CASAAIKATRELFF. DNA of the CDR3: TGTGCCAGCGCAGCAATTAAGGCCACCCGGGAGCTGTTTTTT.

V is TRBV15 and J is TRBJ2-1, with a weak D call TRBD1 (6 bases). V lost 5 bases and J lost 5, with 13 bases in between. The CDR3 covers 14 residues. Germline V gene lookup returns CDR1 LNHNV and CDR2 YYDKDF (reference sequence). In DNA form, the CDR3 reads TGTGCCACCAGCGGACAGAGGCAAAACAATGAGCAGTTCTTC. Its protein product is CATSGQRQNNEQFF.